This T cell receptor (beta chain) comes out of a study of cytomegalovirus exposure and HLA in healthy donors. The PCR ran on 60 Vbeta and 13 Jbeta primers. The table came from immunoSEQ multiplex PCR; TCRdb's copy has only in-frame clones and leaves some out. This sample contains about 47,000 clones. The CDR3 has 15 amino acids. The V gene's germline CDR1 is MNHEY and CDR2 SVGAGI. Between the trimmed V and J ends, which lost 5 bases and 4 bases, there was a span of 16 bases. This chain uses TRBV6-5 with TRBJ2-3; the D gene is possibly TRBD1 (6 bases). The source is a male donor in good health and CMV-seronegative. Sequenced input: PBMCs. In DNA form, the CDR3 reads TGTGCCAGCAGTAAATACAGGGAGCTCGCAGATACGCAGTATTTT. Translating it yields CASSKYRELADTQYF.